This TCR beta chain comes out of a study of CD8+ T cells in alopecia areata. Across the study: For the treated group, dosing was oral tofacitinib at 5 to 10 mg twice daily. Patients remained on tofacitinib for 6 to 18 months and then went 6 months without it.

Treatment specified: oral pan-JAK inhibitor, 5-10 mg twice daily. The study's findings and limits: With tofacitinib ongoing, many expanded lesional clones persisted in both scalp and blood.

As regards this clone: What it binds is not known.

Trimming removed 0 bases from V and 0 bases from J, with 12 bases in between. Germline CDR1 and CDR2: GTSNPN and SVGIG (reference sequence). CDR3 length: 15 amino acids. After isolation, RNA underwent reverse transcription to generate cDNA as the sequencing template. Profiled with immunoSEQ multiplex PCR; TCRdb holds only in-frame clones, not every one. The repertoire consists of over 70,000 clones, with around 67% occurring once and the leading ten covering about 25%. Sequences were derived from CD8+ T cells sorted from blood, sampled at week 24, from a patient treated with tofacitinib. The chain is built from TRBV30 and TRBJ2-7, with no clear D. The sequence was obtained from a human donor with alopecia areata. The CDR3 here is CAWSVVRSFSYEQYF. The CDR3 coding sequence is TGTGCCTGGAGTGTAGTCCGATCGTTCTCCTACGAGCAGTACTTC.